Presented here are 25 T cell receptor beta chains from one specimen sequenced in a study of T cell repertoires in cytomegalovirus infection. TCRdb passed the reads through MiXCR, listing each CDR3 protein once. This table has around 530,000 distinct CDR3 sequences, about 25% appearing once. Sequenced: PBMCs. Source of these receptors: a human donor in good health (CMV status not recorded). Some clones in this sample may be carry-over from other donors' samples.

The table lists this clonotype with many counts. The CDR3 DNA follows: TGTGCCAGCAGCTCGACGACAGGGATGGACACTGAAGCTTTCTTT. Its translation: CASSSTTGMDTEAFF. The chain is built from TRBV7-2 and TRBJ1-1; TRBD1 agrees at 7 bases. The CDR3 spans 15 residues. V dropped 4 bases and J dropped 3; count of bases not matched to a gene: 8. Germline V gives CDR1 SGHTA, CDR2 FQGNSA.

This rearrangement joins TRBV30 to TRBJ2-1; 10 bases line up with TRBD2. The germline V gene has CDR1 GTSNPN and CDR2 SVGIG (reference sequence). Germline trimming cut 2 bases from V and 9 bases from J; bases unmatched to any gene: 13. This CDR3 spans 16 amino acids. The CDR3 reads CAWSRSSGSSPREQFF. The CDR3 coding sequence is TGTGCCTGGAGTCGGTCTAGCGGGAGTTCACCGCGTGAGCAGTTCTTC.

V gene TRBV7-9 combines with J gene TRBJ2-2; possibly TRBD2 for D (5 bases). Germline values: CDR1 SEHNR, CDR2 FQNEAQ (reference sequence). V lost 5 bases to trimming and J lost 4 bases, with 14 bases between them. The CDR3 sequence is 15 residues long. CDR3 sequence (DNA): TGTGCCAGCAGCCCGCAACTAGTGTCCACCGGGGAGCTGTTTTTT. The encoded protein is CASSPQLVSTGELFF.

In this sample, this clonotype turned up many times. CDR3 bases: TGTGCCAGCAGCAGGGACAGGCTCATTCAGCCCCAGCATTTT. Translating it yields CASSRDRLIQPQHF. The rearrangement links TRBV7-2 to TRBJ1-5; 8 bases are a match to TRBD1. Germline CDR1 reads SGHTA; CDR2 reads FQGNSA. Trimming at V came to 5 bases and at J to 6 bases, leaving 6 bases not matched to a gene. The CDR3 runs 14 residues. Drawing the rest from reference TRBV7-2 and TRBJ1-5, the complete variable domain is GAGVSQSPSNKVTEKGKDVELRCDPISGHTALYWYRQSLGQGLEFLIYFQGNSAPDKSGLPSDRFSAERTGGSVSTLTIQRTQQEDSAVYLCASSRDRLIQPQHFGDGTRLSIL.

In its sample, this clonotype was seen a few times. J is TRBJ2-3 and V is TRBV19; D might be TRBD2 (6 bases). CDR3 size: 14 residues. Germline V gene sequence: CDR1 LNHDA, CDR2 SQIVND (reference sequence). Between the trimmed V and J ends, which lost 3 bases and 7 bases, there was a span of 14 bases. CDR3 protein: CASSISRDGHTQYF. In DNA form, the CDR3 reads TGTGCCAGTAGTATTTCGCGGGATGGGCATACGCAGTATTTT.

The rearrangement uses TRBV20-1 and TRBJ1-3, with 8 bases matching TRBD1. Germline V lookup: CDR1 DFQATT, CDR2 SNEGSKA (reference sequence). V was clipped by 5 bases and J by 0 bases; unmatched bases: 6. The CDR3 runs to 15 residues. This chain's CDR3 is CSAEDREYSGNTIYF. DNA for the CDR3: TGCAGTGCTGAGGACAGGGAATACTCTGGAAACACCATATATTTT.

The chain joins TRBV7-9 to TRBJ1-6; no clear D. Germline V gene lookup returns CDR1 SEHNR and CDR2 FQNEAQ (reference sequence). Trimming removed 2 bases at V and 3 bases at J, with 8 bases between. The CDR3 extends over 15 amino acids. The CDR3 nucleotides read TGTGCCAGCAGCTTATTTGGGAGCTATAATTCACCCCTCCACTTT. Its translation is CASSLFGSYNSPLHF.

The chain joins TRBV19 to TRBJ2-7; either TRBD1 or TRBD2 may fit D (5 bases each). The CDR3 covers 15 residues. V was cut by 4 bases and J by 6 bases, with 19 bases left in between. CDR1 is LNHDA and CDR2 is SQIVND in the germline V gene (reference sequence). The CDR3 nucleotides are TGTGCCAGTAGTACCCTTGTTGGGGACGTGGCCGAGCAGTACTTC. This sequence encodes CASSTLVGDVAEQYF.

The DNA of the CDR3 is TGTGCCAGCAGTTACAGGCTAGCGGGACGAGCGGGCAATGAGCAGTTCTTC. Protein product: CASSYRLAGRAGNEQFF. This rearrangement joins TRBV6-5 to TRBJ2-1, with 9 bases fitting TRBD2. CDR3 length: 17 residues. Germline trimming cut 2 bases from V and 6 bases from J; bases unmatched to any gene: 11. Germline V gene data show CDR1 as MNHEY and CDR2 as SVGAGI.

V usage is TRBV7-6 and J usage is TRBJ1-1; 11 bases align to TRBD1. CDR3 length: 16 residues. Germline V gives CDR1 SGHVS, CDR2 FNYEAQ. V shed 1 base and J 5 bases; nucleotides not matched to a gene: 6. The CDR3 bases are TGTGCCAGCAGCTTAGTGGGGACAGGGGGAGGGACTGAAGCTTTCTTT. This sequence encodes CASSLVGTGGGTEAFF.

This clonotype appeared many times. The rearrangement links TRBV7-8 to TRBJ1-2; 10 bases are a match to TRBD1. The V gene end was trimmed by 6 bases and the J gene end by 4 bases; junction bases not matched to a gene: 11. The CDR3 has 16 amino acids. Germline V gene data show CDR1 as SGHVS and CDR2 as FQNEAQ. The CDR3 loop reads CASSSGRQGASYGYTF. Written as DNA, the CDR3 is TGTGCCAGCAGTTCCGGTCGACAGGGGGCCAGCTATGGCTACACCTTC.

This clonotype was detected a few times. CDR3 protein: CASSYRDRGYGYTF. The DNA for the CDR3 is TGTGCCAGCAGTTACCGGGACAGGGGTTATGGCTACACCTTC. The chain links TRBV28 to TRBJ1-2, with TRBD1 matching over 10 bases. V lost 4 bases, J lost 5 bases, and 4 bases stayed unmatched. This CDR3 is built from 14 residues. Per germline, CDR1 MDHEN and CDR2 SYDVKM.

V gene TRBV19 combines with J gene TRBJ2-7; 10 bases align to TRBD2. The CDR3 spans 13 residues. V was clipped by 9 bases and J by 5 bases; unmatched bases: 7. CDR1 and CDR2 from the germline V gene are LNHDA and SQIVND (reference sequence). For the CDR3, the DNA is TGTGCCAGCCGGCTAGCGGGAGCGGACGAGCAGTACTTC. It translates to CASRLAGADEQYF.

The V call is TRBV6-2 or TRBV6-3, the J call TRBJ2-5, with 8 positions matching TRBD2. The CDR3 extends over 14 amino acids. CDR1 is MNHEY and CDR2 is SVGEGT in the germline V gene. With 6 bases clipped from V and 5 bases from J, the junction kept 8 bases outside the gene matches. The chain's CDR3 is CASRPGGPVETQYF. The CDR3 DNA sequence: TGTGCCAGCAGACCGGGAGGGCCCGTGGAGACCCAGTACTTC.

This chain connects TRBV14 to TRBJ2-7; TRBD2 is a possible D gene (6 bases). Germline V gene data show CDR1 as SGHDN and CDR2 as FVKESK. V lost 1 base and J 4 bases, leaving 14 bases between the germline ends. The CDR3 loop spans 15 amino acids. For the CDR3, the DNA is TGTGCCAGCAGCCAAGTAGCGAGAGGGAGGTACGAGCAGTACTTC. Amino acid sequence: CASSQVARGRYEQYF.

This chain links TRBV7-2 with TRBJ2-1; TRBD2 aligns across 10 bases. CDR3 length: 14 amino acids. Germline-derived CDR1 and CDR2 are SGHTA and FQGNSA. V dropped 4 bases and J dropped 4; count of bases not matched to a gene: 1. The CDR3 bases are TGTGCCAGCAGCTCGGGACTAGCGTACAATGAGCAGTTCTTC. As protein: CASSSGLAYNEQFF.

This chain links TRBV20-1 with TRBJ2-5, with no clear D. Germline CDR1 and CDR2: DFQATT and SNEGSKA (reference sequence). The CDR3 spans 15 residues. The germline V and J ends were trimmed by 2 bases and 0 bases, with 13 bases remaining between them. DNA for the CDR3: TGCAGTGCTAGACCTAGTAAGAGCTACCAAGAGACCCAGTACTTC. This translates into CSARPSKSYQETQYF.

The chain is built from TRBV19 and TRBJ2-6, with no clear D. V lost 5 bases, J lost 2 bases, and 10 bases lay in between. The CDR3 runs to 15 residues. Looked up from germline, CDR1 is LNHDA and CDR2 is SQIVND (reference sequence). CDR3 coding DNA: TGTGCCAGTAGTGCAAACAGCCCTGGGGCCAACGTCCTGACTTTC. Protein sequence: CASSANSPGANVLTF.

This rearrangement joins TRBV4-3 to TRBJ2-2; D perhaps matches TRBD1 (5 bases). This CDR3 contains 16 residues. Between the trimmed V and J ends, which lost 2 bases and 1 base, there was a span of 11 bases. CDR1 is LGHNA, CDR2 YSLEER, per germline. The chain's CDR3 is CASSQNPQGNTGELFF. The CDR3 DNA is TGCGCCAGCAGCCAAAATCCCCAGGGGAACACCGGGGAGCTGTTTTTT.

This clonotype was counted a few times. The gene calls are TRBV6-8 and TRBJ2-7; D is ambiguous. The germline CDR1 and CDR2 sequences are MNHGY and SAAAGT. Trimming cost V 0 bases and J 3 bases, with 12 bases left between them. CDR3 length: 15 residues. The CDR3: CASSYSYNTFYEQYF. Written as DNA, the CDR3 is TGTGCCAGCAGTTACTCGTACAACACCTTCTACGAGCAGTACTTC.

This chain links TRBV6-2 or TRBV6-3 with TRBJ1-1; D not certain. V was pared by 4 bases and J by 5 bases, with 14 bases between. Germline loops: CDR1 MNHEY, CDR2 SVGEGT. The CDR3 is 14 amino acids. The CDR3 protein is CASSSRQDLTEAFF. In DNA form, the CDR3 reads TGTGCCAGCAGTTCTAGACAAGATCTAACTGAAGCTTTCTTT.

This clonotype was counted between two and nine times. The chain combines TRBV5-4 with TRBJ2-1, with TRBD2 identical over 11 bases. CDR3 length equals 16 residues. The germline CDR1 and CDR2 sequences are SGHNT and YYREEE (reference sequence). The V segment lost 0 bases and the J segment 9 bases; nucleotides outside the gene matches: 8. CDR3 amino acids: CASSLAASGRMGEQFF. The CDR3 nucleotides are TGTGCCAGCAGCTTGGCGGCTAGCGGGAGGATGGGTGAGCAGTTCTTC.

The chain employs TRBV6-5 and TRBJ2-1, with D perhaps matching TRBD1 or TRBD2 (6 bases each). Germline CDR1 is MNHEY and CDR2 is SVGAGI. The CDR3 loop spans 12 amino acids. The ends were cut back, 6 bases at V and 9 bases at J, with 12 bases in the middle. The CDR3 sequence is CASSTEGGEQFF. For the CDR3, the DNA is TGTGCCAGCAGCACCGAGGGGGGTGAGCAGTTCTTC.

The V and J genes are TRBV11-2 and TRBJ2-1; D possibly corresponds to TRBD2 (7 bases). Germline V gene lookup returns CDR1 SGHAT and CDR2 FQNNGV. The CDR3 has 15 residues. With 6 bases removed from V and 5 bases from J, the gap between germline ends came to 17 bases. The CDR3 DNA reads TGTGCCAGCAGGGGATGGACTAGGGGGGACAATGAGCAGTTCTTC. Its translation: CASRGWTRGDNEQFF.

This chain joins TRBV4-1 and TRBJ2-2; D possibly corresponds to TRBD2 (6 bases). Trimming pared 1 base from V and 6 bases from J, leaving 15 bases between. Looked up from germline, CDR1 is MGHRA and CDR2 is YSYEKL. The CDR3 loop spans 16 amino acids. The CDR3 here is CASSQATSPTAGELFF. The CDR3, as DNA: TGCGCCAGCAGCCAAGCGACTAGTCCGACGGCCGGGGAGCTGTTTTTT.